This T cell receptor (beta chain) derives from a study of shared clonotypes between healthy human individuals. Sequenced by immunoSEQ multiplex PCR; TCRdb stores in-frame clones only, minus some. Of more than 2,000,000 clones in the sample, over 85% were seen once. Germline CDR1 LNHDA, CDR2 SQIVND (reference sequence). Trimming at V came to 4 bases and at J to 7 bases, leaving 9 bases not matched to a gene. The CDR3 spans 16 residues. The rearrangement joins TRBV19 to TRBJ1-4; 10 positions match TRBD1. This TCR derives from a man between 18 and 29 years old in good health. The sample consisted of naive CD4+ T cells sorted from blood. Described subset: CD45RA+ positively selected. The CDR3 reads CASSTPPGQGLEKLFF. The CDR3 DNA reads as TGTGCCAGTAGTACTCCGCCGGGACAGGGGCTTGAAAAACTGTTTTTT.